This entry lists 25 T cell receptor beta chains sequenced from one sample in a study of Ad26.COV2.S vaccination and SARS-CoV-2 variants. The protocol was immunoSEQ multiplex PCR, while the TCRdb copy is restricted to in-frame clones and leaves out a portion. The sample comprises hundreds of thousands of clones, roughly 87% of which are singletons, and around 3.6% rests with the top ten. The treatment denotes: 15 to 20 received Ad26.COV2.S at low or high dose, single or two shots; five or six received placebo; per-sample allocation not given. At day 63 after the first vaccine or placebo injection, samples were drawn. The material was peripheral blood, obtained in a trial of Ad26.COV2.S vaccine versus placebo. Receptors originate from a person aged 18 to 65 who received the Ad26.COV2.S COVID-19 vaccine or a placebo.

This clone was detected a few times. The chain combines TRBV6-2 or TRBV6-3 with TRBJ1-1; D gene ambiguous. The CDR3 is made up of 12 amino acids. Germline V gene sequence: CDR1 MNHEY, CDR2 SVGEGT. Trimming removed 4 bases at V and 7 bases at J, with 10 bases between. CDR3 amino acids: CASSFGPFEAFF. CDR3 sequence (DNA): TGTGCCAGCAGTTTCGGACCTTTTGAAGCTTTCTTT.

The V call is TRBV19, the J call TRBJ2-4; unclear D gene. The CDR3 loop spans 16 amino acids. Trimming cost V 6 bases and J 2 bases, with 17 bases left between them. The germline gives CDR1 LNHDA, CDR2 SQIVND (reference sequence). Here the CDR3 reads CASSTDGVVSKNIQYF. The CDR3 bases are TGTGCCAGTAGCACCGATGGGGTAGTGTCCAAAAACATTCAGTACTTC.

J is TRBJ1-2 and V is TRBV5-6; no definite D call. Per germline, CDR1 SGHDT and CDR2 YYEEEE. The CDR3 has 14 residues. Trimming took 3 bases from V and 4 from J, leaving 13 bases between them. This CDR3 reads CASSYPGVSYGYTF. In nucleotides, the CDR3 is TGTGCCAGCAGCTACCCCGGGGTGAGCTATGGCTACACCTTC.

The chain recombines TRBV27 with TRBJ2-6, with unresolved D. The CDR3 has 13 amino acids. V dropped 6 bases and J dropped 4 bases, with 7 bases sitting between them. CDR1 and CDR2 (germline): MNHEY, SMNVEV (reference sequence). CDR3 sequence: CASRPGGANVLTF. The CDR3, as DNA: TGTGCCAGCAGGCCCGGGGGGGCCAACGTCCTGACTTTC. Variable domain in full (rest from reference TRBV27 and TRBJ2-6): EAQVTQNPRYLITVTGKKLTVTCSQNMNHEYMSWYRQDPGLGLRQIYYSMNVEVTDKGDVPEGYKVSRKEKRNFPLILESPSPNQTSLYFCASRPGGANVLTFGAGSRLTVL.

The chain couples TRBV2 to TRBJ2-7; 9 bases line up with TRBD1. The CDR3 is 14 residues long. The germline CDR1 and CDR2 sequences are SNHLY and FYNNEI. The V segment lost 10 bases and the J segment 0 bases; nucleotides outside the gene matches: 7. CDR3 region: CATSGTGSSYEQYF. CDR3 in DNA: TGTGCCACTTCCGGGACAGGGAGCTCCTACGAGCAGTACTTC.

Notes on this clone: At one boundary the junction diverges from the germline segment, which might be a read error. V and J are TRBV7-7 and TRBJ2-5, with no clear D. CDR3 length: 15 residues. Germline CDR1 reads SSHAT; CDR2 reads FNYEAQ (reference sequence). CDR3 bases: TGTGCTAGCAGCCTACGCATGGGTCCCCAAGAGACCCAGTACTTC. This encodes CASSLRMGPQETQYF. Together with reference TRBV7-7 and TRBJ2-5, the CDR3 gives the full variable domain: GAGVSQSPRYKVTKRGQDVTLRCDPISSHATLYWYQQALGQGPEFLTYFNYEAQPDKSGLPSDRFSAERPEGSISTLTIQRTEQRDSAMYRCASSLRMGPQETQYFGPGTRLLVL.

About this clone: This sample also contains other DNA sequences that code for the same CDR3. The chain is built from TRBV18 and TRBJ2-2; no clear D gene. Per germline, CDR1 KGHSH and CDR2 LQKENI. The V gene lost 3 bases and the J gene lost 3 bases, with 2 bases spanning the gap. This CDR3 contains 12 residues. CDR3 nucleotide sequence: TGTGCCAGCTCACCTGACACCGGGGAGCTGTTTTTT. It translates to CASSPDTGELFF.

V usage is TRBV5-1 and J usage is TRBJ1-1; no clear D gene. CDR3 size: 13 residues. V was shortened by 1 base and J by 4 bases, with 8 bases between the two germline ends. CDR1 is SGHRS, CDR2 YFSETQ, per germline. The CDR3 sequence: CASSLNPGTEAFF. In nucleotides, the CDR3 is TGCGCCAGCAGCTTGAACCCAGGCACTGAAGCTTTCTTT.

This clone was seen once. In DNA form, the CDR3 reads TGTGCCAGCAGTGGAGAACAGGGCTCTGGAAACACCATATATTTT. This encodes CASSGEQGSGNTIYF. The V gene is TRBV9, the J gene TRBJ1-3; maybe TRBD1 (6 bases). V was trimmed by 5 bases and J by 0 bases, leaving 12 bases between them. Per the germline V gene, CDR1 is SGDLS and CDR2 is YYNGEE. This CDR3 region has 15 residues.

Concerning this clone: The identical CDR3 is also encoded by other nucleotide sequences in the sample. CDR3 loop: CSVGGQGAYEQYF. CDR3 DNA: TGCAGCGTTGGGGGGCAGGGGGCATACGAGCAGTACTTC. The chain joins TRBV29-1 to TRBJ2-7, with 8 positions matching TRBD1. The V gene end was trimmed by 4 bases and the J gene end by 4 bases; junction bases not matched to a gene: 6. Per the germline V gene, CDR1 is SQVTM and CDR2 is ANQGSEA. CDR3 length: 13 amino acids.

The rearrangement links TRBV5-1 to TRBJ1-1, with D uncertain. This CDR3 spans 15 amino acids. V lost 3 bases and J 0 bases, leaving 12 bases between the germline ends. In germline, CDR1 is SGHRS, CDR2 YFSETQ. In nucleotides, the CDR3 is TGCGCCAGCAGCTCGATGGACGGCATGAACACTGAAGCTTTCTTT. Encoded protein: CASSSMDGMNTEAFF. Full variable domain (remainder filled in from reference TRBV5-1 and TRBJ1-1): KAGVTQTPRYLIKTRGQQVTLSCSPISGHRSVSWYQQTPGQGLQFLFEYFSETQRNKGNFPGRFSGRQFSNSRSEMNVSTLELGDSALYLCASSSMDGMNTEAFFGQGTRLTVV.

This chain links TRBV19 with TRBJ2-4; D is unclear. CDR1 and CDR2 (germline): LNHDA, SQIVND (reference sequence). V was shortened by 3 bases and J by 0 bases, with 12 bases between the two germline ends. The CDR3 loop spans 16 amino acids. The CDR3 sequence: CASSISAYTAKNIQYF. CDR3 DNA sequence: TGTGCCAGTAGTATCAGTGCTTATACAGCCAAAAACATTCAGTACTTC. Based on the CDR3 plus reference TRBV19 and TRBJ2-4, the full variable domain is DGGITQSPKYLFRKEGQNVTLSCEQNLNHDAMYWYRQDPGQGLRLIYYSQIVNDFQKGDIAEGYSVSREKKESFPLTVTSAQKNPTAFYLCASSISAYTAKNIQYFGAGTRLSVL.

The CDR3: CASSSRDRRAGGTDTQYF. The CDR3 nucleotides are TGTGCCAGCAGCTCACGGGACCGGAGAGCGGGGGGGACAGATACGCAGTATTTT. The rearrangement joins TRBV11-2 to TRBJ2-3, with TRBD2 identical over 10 bases. CDR3 length: 18 residues. CDR1 and CDR2 (germline): SGHAT, FQNNGV. V shed 4 bases, J shed 3 bases, and the junction held 13 bases outside the gene matches.

About this clone itself: The conserved closing phenylalanine or tryptophan is absent in this CDR3, likely reflecting a read error. It is unclear where the CDR3 begins or ends on the DNA, so no DNA is shown, and the CDR3 is as TCRdb lists it. This chain links TRBV9 with TRBJ1-2. Termini included, the CDR3 measures 10 amino acids. Germline V gene sequence: CDR1 SGDLS, CDR2 YYNGEE. CDR3 residues: CASSVVADHL.

The gene calls are TRBV7-2 and TRBJ2-7; D not resolved. Trimming shortened V by 4 bases and J by 0 bases, and 7 bases separated the two germline ends. The CDR3 sequence is 13 residues long. Germline assignment: CDR1 SGHTA and CDR2 FQGNSA. The CDR3 sequence: CASSSGHSYEQYF. The CDR3 coding sequence is TGTGCCAGCAGCTCTGGTCACTCCTACGAGCAGTACTTC.

The DNA for the CDR3 is TGCGCCAGCAGCCACCGGGACAGCTACGAGCAGTACTTC. As protein: CASSHRDSYEQYF. V gene TRBV4-1 combines with J gene TRBJ2-7; 7 bases agree with TRBD1. Germline V CDR1 and CDR2: MGHRA, YSYEKL. Germline trimming cut 3 bases from V and 3 bases from J; bases unmatched to any gene: 2. The CDR3 has 13 amino acids.

The chain recombines TRBV7-8 with TRBJ1-4, with D hard to call. Trimming shortened V by 2 bases and J by 3 bases, and 4 bases separated the two germline ends. The CDR3 is made up of 13 amino acids. CDR1 SGHVS and CDR2 FQNEAQ come from the germline V gene. CDR3 bases: TGTGCCAGCAGCTTAAGAGCTAATGAAAAACTGTTTTTT. It encodes CASSLRANEKLFF.

The V gene is TRBV12-5, the J gene TRBJ2-7; maybe TRBD2 (6 bases). CDR1 is LGHNT, CDR2 FRNRAP, per germline. The ends were cut back, 3 bases at V and 0 bases at J, with 9 bases in the middle. CDR3 length equals 14 residues. In DNA form, the CDR3 reads TGTGCTAGTGGTTTCGGGAGCGGCTCCTACGAGCAGTACTTC. Its translation is CASGFGSGSYEQYF. The variable domain in full, with the rest retrieved from reference TRBV12-5 and TRBJ2-7, is DARVTQTPRHKVTEMGQEVTMRCQPILGHNTVFWYRQTMMQGLELLAYFRNRAPLDDSGMPKDRFSAEMPDATLATLKIQPSEPRDSAVYFCASGFGSGSYEQYFGPGTRLTVT.

The chain has TRBV3-1 (or the pseudogene TRBV3-2) and TRBJ2-7; no definite D call. The V gene's germline CDR1 is LGHDT and CDR2 YNNKEL (reference sequence). The CDR3 runs 15 residues. Trimming took 4 bases from V and 0 from J, leaving 13 bases between them. This chain's CDR3 is CASSLQIEPSYEQYF. The CDR3 region has the DNA TGTGCCAGCAGCCTGCAAATCGAACCCTCCTACGAGCAGTACTTC.

The chain links TRBV4-1 to TRBJ2-6; the match to TRBD1 covers 8 bases. The V segment lost 0 bases and the J segment 10 bases; nucleotides outside the gene matches: 2. The germline V gene has CDR1 MGHRA and CDR2 YSYEKL. The CDR3 totals 14 residues. The CDR3 DNA follows: TGCGCCAGCAGCCAAGATGACAGGGGAAACGTCCTGACTTTC. This translates into CASSQDDRGNVLTF.

The chain uses TRBV9 and TRBJ1-4; TRBD1 aligns across 8 bases. The CDR3 contains 16 residues. The germline CDR1 and CDR2 sequences are SGDLS and YYNGEE. Trimming at V came to 4 bases and at J to 8 bases, leaving 13 bases not matched to a gene. The CDR3 nucleotides read TGTGCCAGCAGCCAAGGATCGGGACAGGTACGCGAAAAACTGTTTTTT. Protein sequence: CASSQGSGQVREKLFF. Full variable domain (missing parts from reference TRBV9 and TRBJ1-4): DSGVTQTPKHLITATGQRVTLRCSPRSGDLSVYWYQQSLDQGLQFLIQYYNGEERAKGNILERFSAQQFPDLHSELNLSSLELGDSALYFCASSQGSGQVREKLFFGSGTQLSVL.

The V call is TRBV10-3, the J call TRBJ1-5; TRBD1 aligns across 8 bases. The germline gives CDR1 ENHRY, CDR2 SYGVKD. The CDR3 totals 14 residues. J gave up 4 bases and V 8 bases, and 7 bases lay outside the gene matches. The chain's CDR3 is CAIGDRKPNQPQHF. For the CDR3, the DNA is TGTGCCATCGGGGACAGGAAGCCAAATCAGCCCCAGCATTTT.

J is TRBJ2-2 and V is TRBV12-3 or TRBV12-4; perhaps D is TRBD1 or TRBD2 (6 bases each). CDR3 length: 13 amino acids. V lost 3 bases and J 6 bases, leaving 8 bases between the germline ends. CDR3 bases: TGTGCCAGCAGTTTTGGGGGGCCCGGGGAGCTGTTTTTT. Translation: CASSFGGPGELFF.

V usage is TRBV2 and J usage is TRBJ1-6, with 7 bases that match TRBD1. CDR3 length: 15 residues. V was pared by 6 bases and J by 10 bases, with 12 bases of the junction left unmatched. CDR1 is SNHLY, CDR2 FYNNEI, per germline. This chain's CDR3 is CASRRWTGLDSPLHF. CDR3 coding DNA: TGTGCCAGCAGGCGGTGGACAGGCCTGGACTCACCCCTCCACTTT.

This sequence joins TRBV7-3 and TRBJ2-7; unclear D gene. V gave up 5 bases and J gave up 6 bases, with 11 bases separating them. The CDR3 is 12 amino acids. Looked up from germline, CDR1 is SGHTA and CDR2 is FQGTGA. The CDR3 region is CASSQLGGEQYF. The CDR3 bases are TGTGCCAGCAGCCAGCTGGGCGGCGAGCAGTACTTC. Looking up the rest from reference TRBV7-3 and TRBJ2-7 gives the full variable domain: GAGVSQTPSNKVTEKGKYVELRCDPISGHTALYWYRQSLGQGPEFLIYFQGTGAADDSGLPNDRFFAVRPEGSVSTLKIQRTERGDSAVYLCASSQLGGEQYFGPGTRLTVT.